One sample yielded the 23 T cell receptor beta chains listed below, sequenced in a study of cytomegalovirus exposure and HLA in healthy donors. It was with 60 Vbeta and 13 Jbeta primers that the PCR ran. Generated by immunoSEQ multiplex PCR, the TCRdb table keeps only in-frame clones and is missing some. The data hold under 200,000 clones, with 75% to 90% observed a single time. Sample: PBMCs. These receptors all come from a woman younger than 30 in good health and CMV-seronegative.

This chain's CDR3 is CASSVSGRYEQYF. The CDR3 nucleotides are TGCGCCAGCAGTGTGAGCGGGAGATACGAGCAGTACTTC. The rearrangement uses TRBV10-1 and TRBJ2-7, with 8 nucleotides matching TRBD2. The CDR3 runs 13 residues. V trimming: 4 bases; J trimming: 4 bases; junction bases outside the gene matches: 3. Germline CDR1 is WNHNN and CDR2 is SYGVQD (reference sequence).

V and J are TRBV11-2 and TRBJ2-7; 9 bases match TRBD2. CDR1 and CDR2 from the germline V gene are SGHAT and FQNNGV. The V and J ends lost 5 bases and 1 base, in that order; junction bases with no gene match: 9. This CDR3 region has 16 residues. In DNA, the CDR3 is TGTGCCAGCAGCCCCTCCCGCGCGGGAGGGTCCTACGAGCAGTACTTC. Translation gives CASSPSRAGGSYEQYF.

This chain links TRBV2 with TRBJ2-4; D may be TRBD1 (6 bases). CDR1 and CDR2 from the germline V gene are SNHLY and FYNNEI. The CDR3 length is 15 residues. V lost 6 bases and J 0 bases, leaving 12 bases between the germline ends. The DNA of the CDR3 is TGTGCCAGCAGAGCCAACAGGGAAGCCAAAAACATTCAGTACTTC. This translates into CASRANREAKNIQYF.

In the case of this clone: Other DNA sequences from this sample encode an identical CDR3 as well. V is TRBV7-8 and J is TRBJ1-2; D remains unclear. There are 14 residues in the CDR3. Trimming removed 3 bases from V and 6 bases from J, with 14 bases in between. CDR1 and CDR2 from the germline V gene are SGHVS and FQNEAQ. The CDR3 nucleotides read TGTGCCAGCAGCTTGGGAACGGGGTCTGATGGCTACACCTTC. It yields the protein CASSLGTGSDGYTF.

This clone was detected once. The chain links TRBV4-1 to TRBJ2-7, with D perhaps matching TRBD1 (7 bases). Germline CDR1 is MGHRA and CDR2 is YSYEKL. The CDR3 is 20 residues long. Trimming pared 1 base from V and 0 bases from J, leaving 25 bases between. CDR3 DNA: TGCGCCAGCAGCCAAGCCGGGGCGGGACAGCTTACACTTAGCTCCTACGAGCAGTACTTC. This sequence encodes CASSQAGAGQLTLSSYEQYF.

The rearrangement joins TRBV6-1 to TRBJ1-2; 10 bases match TRBD1. J lost 5 bases, V lost 4 bases, and 7 bases had no gene match. The CDR3 totals 15 residues. Germline CDR1 and CDR2: MNHNS and SASEGT. This CDR3 reads CASSASGTGVYGYTF. The DNA of the CDR3 is TGTGCCAGCAGTGCTTCCGGGACAGGGGTATATGGCTACACCTTC.

The gene calls are TRBV6-1 and TRBJ1-2; possibly TRBD1 for D (5 bases). Germline assignment: CDR1 MNHNS and CDR2 SASEGT. CDR3 length: 14 amino acids. Trimming took off 2 bases at V and 8 bases at J, with 15 bases between the two ends. CDR3 nucleotides: TGTGCCAGCAGTGAACCGGGAGGGGCGCAGGGCTACACCTTC. Translated, it gives CASSEPGGAQGYTF.

This chain links TRBV10-3 with TRBJ2-3; D is unclear. Trimming took off 2 bases at V and 0 bases at J, with 6 bases between the two ends. Germline V gene sequence: CDR1 ENHRY, CDR2 SYGVKD. The CDR3 is made up of 14 amino acids. CDR3 in amino acids: CAISEVSSTDTQYF. CDR3 nucleotides: TGTGCCATCAGTGAGGTCTCTAGCACAGATACGCAGTATTTT.

V gene TRBV5-4 combines with J gene TRBJ2-7, with D maybe TRBD2 (6 bases). The CDR3 spans 14 residues. Trimming cost V 2 bases and J 3 bases, with 12 bases left between them. Looked up from germline, CDR1 is SGHNT and CDR2 is YYREEE (reference sequence). CDR3 in DNA: TGTGCCAGCAGCTTAATCGGCGGGATCTACGAGCAGTACTTC. This sequence encodes CASSLIGGIYEQYF.

This chain connects TRBV4-1 to TRBJ2-7; the D is unclear. The CDR3 is 12 residues long. The V end was cut by 5 bases, the J end by 3 bases, with 8 bases between. Germline V gives CDR1 MGHRA, CDR2 YSYEKL. CDR3 in DNA: TGCGCCAGCAGCGACATTAACTACGAGCAGTACTTC. Its translation: CASSDINYEQYF.

J is TRBJ2-2 and V is TRBV30; 10 nucleotides match TRBD2. Germline CDR1 and CDR2: GTSNPN and SVGIG (reference sequence). The length of the CDR3 is 16 residues. J gave up 7 bases and V 4 bases, and 12 bases lay outside the gene matches. As DNA, the CDR3 is TGTGCCTGGAAACAAGCGGGAGGGCCGATGAACGGGGAGCTGTTTTTT. It codes for CAWKQAGGPMNGELFF.

As DNA, the CDR3 is TGCAGCGTTACGGGGCCTAGCGGGGGGTCCTCCTACGAGCAGTACTTC. Its protein is CSVTGPSGGSSYEQYF. The rearrangement uses TRBV29-1 and TRBJ2-7; TRBD2 aligns across 11 bases. Unmatched junction bases numbered 9, after V lost 5 bases and J lost 0 bases. Per germline, CDR1 SQVTM and CDR2 ANQGSEA. This CDR3 contains 16 residues.

The genes are TRBV5-4 and TRBJ2-5; 8 bases match TRBD2. This CDR3 has 17 residues. V shed 0 bases, J shed 2 bases, and the junction held 9 bases outside the gene matches. In germline, CDR1 is SGHNT, CDR2 YYREEE (reference sequence). CDR3 DNA sequence: TGTGCCAGCAGCTTGGGACTCGCGGGGGGACCACAAGAGACCCAGTACTTC. This gives the protein CASSLGLAGGPQETQYF.

The rearrangement links TRBV9 to TRBJ2-1, with a possible D match to TRBD2 (6 bases). The CDR3 is made up of 15 amino acids. Germline CDR1 SGDLS, CDR2 YYNGEE. The V gene lost 0 bases and the J gene lost 3 bases, with 10 bases spanning the gap. CDR3 residues: CASSVEVRDYNEQFF. The CDR3 nucleotides are TGTGCCAGCAGCGTAGAGGTGCGGGACTACAATGAGCAGTTCTTC.

V is TRBV11-2 and J is TRBJ1-6, with D uncertain. The CDR3 totals 13 residues. Germline CDR1 reads SGHAT; CDR2 reads FQNNGV. V lost 0 bases and J lost 13, with 10 bases in between. Here the CDR3 DNA reads TGTGCCAGCAGCTTAGAACCAGGACTTCCCCTCCACTTT. Its translation is CASSLEPGLPLHF.

The rearrangement links TRBV5-4 to TRBJ2-5, with TRBD1 identical over 12 bases. V lost 4 bases to trimming and J lost 3 bases; unmatched junction nucleotides: 4. Per germline, CDR1 SGHNT and CDR2 YYREEE (reference sequence). This CDR3 has 15 residues. CDR3 bases: TGTGCCAGCAGCCAGGGGACAGGGGGCAAAGAGACCCAGTACTTC. It codes for CASSQGTGGKETQYF. Based on the CDR3 plus reference TRBV5-4 and TRBJ2-5, the full variable domain is ETGVTQSPTHLIKTRGQQVTLRCSSQSGHNTVSWYQQALGQGPQFIFQYYREEENGRGNFPPRFSGLQFPNYSSELNVNALELDDSALYLCASSQGTGGKETQYFGPGTRLLVL.

The chain is built from TRBV27 and TRBJ1-1; no definite D call. Germline V gene data show CDR1 as MNHEY and CDR2 as SMNVEV (reference sequence). Trimming removed 8 bases from V and 0 bases from J, with 7 bases in between. This CDR3 is 12 amino acids long. The DNA of the CDR3 is TGTGCCAGCGGCAAGATGAACACTGAAGCTTTCTTT. Encoded protein: CASGKMNTEAFF.

The chain recombines TRBV9 with TRBJ2-5, with a tentative D call TRBD2 (6 bases). Trimming took 4 bases from V and 7 from J, leaving 20 bases between them. The CDR3 is made up of 15 amino acids. CDR1 is SGDLS and CDR2 is YYNGEE in the germline V gene. Here the CDR3 reads CASSSDGGSGRTQYF. The CDR3, as DNA: TGTGCCAGCAGCTCGGACGGAGGGTCTGGTCGGACCCAGTACTTC. The full variable domain, rest sourced from reference TRBV9 and TRBJ2-5, is DSGVTQTPKHLITATGQRVTLRCSPRSGDLSVYWYQQSLDQGLQFLIQYYNGEERAKGNILERFSAQQFPDLHSELNLSSLELGDSALYFCASSSDGGSGRTQYFGPGTRLLVL.

The J gene is TRBJ1-1, the V gene TRBV10-3; 11 nucleotides line up with TRBD1. CDR1 and CDR2 from the germline V gene are ENHRY and SYGVKD. V was clipped by 10 bases and J by 3 bases; unmatched bases: 7. The CDR3 covers 14 residues. The DNA of the CDR3 is TGTGCCACAGGGACAGGGGGAGAGTACACTGAAGCTTTCTTT. Amino acid sequence: CATGTGGEYTEAFF.

The chain uses TRBV19 and TRBJ2-5; 7 bases are shared with TRBD1. The J call is uncertain, as TRBJ2-7 better fits the DNA end. Germline V gives CDR1 LNHDA, CDR2 SQIVND (reference sequence). The CDR3 contains 17 residues. The CDR3 loop is CASSIDHSTGYPYEQYF. The CDR3 nucleotides are TGTGCCAGTAGTATAGATCACTCGACAGGGTACCCCTACGAGCAGTACTTC.

The rearrangement uses TRBV5-1 and TRBJ1-1, with a possible D match to TRBD1 (6 bases). This CDR3 has 16 amino acids. CDR1 SGHRS and CDR2 YFSETQ come from the germline V gene. V shed 4 bases and J shed 0 bases, with 16 bases lying between them. The CDR3, as DNA: TGCGCCAGCAGCCCACAGGGAGGGTCTCTGAACACTGAAGCTTTCTTT. It is translated as CASSPQGGSLNTEAFF.

Written as DNA, the CDR3 is TGTGCCAGCAGTACGGACAGGGCGAGCACTGAAGCTTTCTTT. This translates into CASSTDRASTEAFF. The chain uses TRBV6-1 and TRBJ1-1, with 8 bases aligning to TRBD1. Germline lookup yields CDR1 MNHNS and CDR2 SASEGT. The CDR3 loop spans 14 amino acids. The trim removed 5 bases at V and 4 bases at J, leaving 6 bases unmatched.

This chain connects TRBV19 to TRBJ1-5; no firm D call. This CDR3 spans 16 amino acids. Germline CDR1 is LNHDA and CDR2 is SQIVND (reference sequence). V was shortened by 0 bases and J by 1 base, with 10 bases between the two germline ends. The CDR3 loop reads CASSIEMRLSNQPQHF. In DNA form, the CDR3 reads TGTGCCAGTAGTATAGAGATGAGACTGAGCAATCAGCCCCAGCATTTT. Combining the CDR3 with reference TRBV19 and TRBJ1-5 gives the whole variable domain DGGITQSPKYLFRKEGQNVTLSCEQNLNHDAMYWYRQDPGQGLRLIYYSQIVNDFQKGDIAEGYSVSREKKESFPLTVTSAQKNPTAFYLCASSIEMRLSNQPQHFGDGTRLSIL.